A selection of T cell receptor beta chains follows, all from one sample in a study of Ad26.COV2.S vaccination and SARS-CoV-2 variants. Sequencing used immunoSEQ multiplex PCR; TCRdb keeps in-frame clones, though not all of them. This table has 150,000 to 200,000 clones, roughly 87% appearing once. The sequenced sample was peripheral blood, obtained after recovery from COVID-19. These receptors originate from a human donor who had recovered from COVID-19. CDR3s include the opening cysteine and the closing phenylalanine or tryptophan. The order of the fields is clone size, J gene, D gene, V gene, CDR3 DNA, CDR3 protein. D genes are given only for firm matches. Size is omitted from some rows. Given values are once, few, many or a class for expanded clones.

>-|TRBJ1-1|-|TRBV2
TGTGCCAGCTCGGAGGCTGAGATTGAAGCTTTCTTT
CASSEAEIEAFF
>once|TRBJ1-2|-|TRBV11-2
TGTGCCAGCAGCTTAATCGGGGCTGTCACCTTC
CASSLIGAVTF
>once|TRBJ2-7|-|TRBV11-1
TGTGCCAGCAGCTTAGCTCGTTCCTACGAGCAGTACTTC
CASSLARSYEQYF
>-|TRBJ2-7|TRBD2|TRBV5-1
TGCGCCAGCAGGGCCGGGACTAGTAAGTACGAGCAGTACTTC
CASRAGTSKYEQYF
>once|TRBJ2-7|TRBD1|TRBV5-1
TGCGCCAGCAGCCCTCCGGACAGGATTCCCTACGAGCAGTACTTC
CASSPPDRIPYEQYF
>-|TRBJ2-3|-|TRBV11-2
TGTGCCAGCAGCTTAGATTCGAAGCGCACAGATACGCAGTATTTT
CASSLDSKRTDTQYF
>-|TRBJ1-2|TRBD1|TRBV7-9
TGTGCCAGCAGCCCAGGGACAGTTCTAAACTATGGCTACACCTTC
CASSPGTVLNYGYTF
>-|TRBJ2-3|TRBD2|TRBV5-1
TGCGCCAGCAGCTTAGCCGGACTAGCGGGAGGTACAGATACGCAGTATTTT
CASSLAGLAGGTDTQYF
>-|TRBJ2-5|-|TRBV7-6
TGTGCCAGCAGATTGACAGGACAAGGGGAGACCCAGTACTTC
CASRLTGQGETQYF
>-|TRBJ1-1|-|TRBV6-5
TGTGCCAGCAGTCAGACAGCGTCGAACACTGAAGCTTTCTTT
CASSQTASNTEAFF
>-|TRBJ1-4|-|TRBV19
TGTGCCAGTAGTCTACAGGACGGTCGGCGACTGTTTTTT
CASSLQDGRRLFF
>few|TRBJ2-1|-|TRBV7-9
TGTGCCAGCTTGGCTAGCGAATACAATGAGCAGTTCTTC
CASLASEYNEQFF
>-|TRBJ2-1|-|TRBV27
TGTGCCAGCAGCTGGACCGGGGGGCGAAACAATGAGCAGTTCTTC
CASSWTGGRNNEQFF
>few|TRBJ1-1|-|TRBV7-3
TGTGCCAGCAGCCGAGAGGGGGACACTGAAGCTTTCTTT
CASSREGDTEAFF
>-|TRBJ1-3|-|TRBV30
TGTGCCTGGATGTTATTAACAGGGAACTCTGGAAACACCATATATTTT
CAWMLLTGNSGNTIYF
>-|TRBJ1-1|TRBD1|TRBV2
TGTGCCAGCGGGACAGGGGGAGGGACTGAAGCTTTCTTT
CASGTGGGTEAFF
>-|TRBJ1-6|-|TRBV25-1
TGTGCCAGCAGTTCCGGGACATACAATTCACCCCTCCACTTT
CASSSGTYNSPLHF
>-|TRBJ2-1|-|TRBV24-1
TGTGCCACCAGTGAGTCCCGCCGGGACATTTCTGAGCAGTTCTTC
CATSESRRDISEQFF
>once|TRBJ2-5|TRBD2|TRBV7-3
TGTGCCAGCAGCCAGACTAGCGGGGGACAAGAGACCCAGTACTTC
CASSQTSGGQETQYF
>-|TRBJ1-3|-|TRBV3-1/TRBV3-2
TGTGCCAGCAGCCAAAGGGTTGGACGAAGCTCTGGAAACACCATATATTTT
CASSQRVGRSSGNTIYF
>-|TRBJ2-7|TRBD2|TRBV27
TGTGCCAGCAGTGCCTTGGGCACTAGCGGTGCCTACGAGCAGTACTTC
CASSALGTSGAYEQYF
>-|TRBJ2-7|TRBD2|TRBV29-1
TGCAGCGTTCTGGGACTACCCGGTTCCTACGAGCAGTACTTC
CSVLGLPGSYEQYF
>-|TRBJ2-7|-|TRBV5-1
TGCGCCAGCAGCTTGGGATCTTTCTACGAGCAGTACTTC
CASSLGSFYEQYF
>-|TRBJ2-1|-|TRBV10-2
TGCGCCAGCAGTGAGCGGGCCAGCTCCTACAATGAGCAGTTCTTC
CASSERASSYNEQFF
>-|TRBJ2-7|TRBD2|TRBV19
TGTGCCAGTAAGGGGACTAGCGGGGACTACGAGCAGTACTTC
CASKGTSGDYEQYF
>-|TRBJ2-1|TRBD2|TRBV5-6
TGTGCCAGCAGCGGCGGGACTAGCGGACAATCCTACAATGAGCAGTTCTTC
CASSGGTSGQSYNEQFF
>-|TRBJ2-2|TRBD1|TRBV11-3
TGTGCCAGCAGCTTAGATCCCGGACAGGGGGTTACCGGGGAGCTGTTTTTT
CASSLDPGQGVTGELFF
>few|TRBJ2-2|-|TRBV4-1
TGCGCCGGCGGGGCCCCGGGTGGGACCACCGGGGAGCTGTTTTTT
CAGGAPGGTTGELFF
>-|TRBJ2-1|-|TRBV19
TGTGCCAGTAGCGGGACGACAGGCCGCTCCTACAATGAGCAGTTCTTC
CASSGTTGRSYNEQFF
>-|TRBJ2-7|-|TRBV7-7
TGTGCTAGCAGCATAAAGGGGCAGGGAGCCTACGAGCAGTACTTC
CASSIKGQGAYEQYF
>-|TRBJ2-1|TRBD2|TRBV25-1
TGTGCCAGCAGTATGATAGCGGGGGGACCGGTGACTTTCTTC
CASSMIAGGPVTFF